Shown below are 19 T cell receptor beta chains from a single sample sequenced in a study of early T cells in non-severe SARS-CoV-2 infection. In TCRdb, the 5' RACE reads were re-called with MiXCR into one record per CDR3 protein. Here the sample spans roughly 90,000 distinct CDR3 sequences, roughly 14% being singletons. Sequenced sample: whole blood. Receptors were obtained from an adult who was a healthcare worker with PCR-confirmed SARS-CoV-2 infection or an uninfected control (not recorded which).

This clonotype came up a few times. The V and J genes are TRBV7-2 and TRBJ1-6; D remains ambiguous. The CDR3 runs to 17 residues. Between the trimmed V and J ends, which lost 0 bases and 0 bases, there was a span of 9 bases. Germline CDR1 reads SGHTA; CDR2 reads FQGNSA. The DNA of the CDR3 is TGTGCCAGCAGCTTAGCCCCCGCTGGCTCCTATAATTCACCCCTCCACTTT. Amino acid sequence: CASSLAPAGSYNSPLHF.

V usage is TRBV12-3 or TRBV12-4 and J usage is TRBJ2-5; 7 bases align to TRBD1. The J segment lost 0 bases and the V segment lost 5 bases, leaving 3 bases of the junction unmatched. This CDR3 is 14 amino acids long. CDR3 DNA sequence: TGTGCCAGCAGTCCGACAGGGTACCAAGAGACCCAGTACTTC. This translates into CASSPTGYQETQYF.

CDR3 DNA sequence: TGTGCCAGCAGGGGAGGGACAGGGGCCTCGAATGAGCAGTTCTTC. It encodes CASRGGTGASNEQFF. The rearrangement links TRBV2 to TRBJ2-1, with 10 bases matching TRBD1. This CDR3 has 15 residues. The V gene's germline CDR1 is SNHLY and CDR2 FYNNEI. V lost 6 bases, J lost 7 bases, and 9 bases stayed unmatched.

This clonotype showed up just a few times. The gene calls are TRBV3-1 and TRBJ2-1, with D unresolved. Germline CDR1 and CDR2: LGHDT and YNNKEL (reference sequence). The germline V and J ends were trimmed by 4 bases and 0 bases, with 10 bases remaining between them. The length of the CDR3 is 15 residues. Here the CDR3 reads CASSPMGSSYNEQFF. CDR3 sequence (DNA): TGTGCCAGCAGCCCCATGGGAAGCTCCTACAATGAGCAGTTCTTC.

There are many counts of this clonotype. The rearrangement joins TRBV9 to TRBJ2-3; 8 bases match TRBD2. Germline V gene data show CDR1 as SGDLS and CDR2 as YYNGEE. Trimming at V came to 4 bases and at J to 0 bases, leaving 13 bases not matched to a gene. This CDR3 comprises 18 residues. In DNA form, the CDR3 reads TGTGCCAGCAGCCTCGAGGCGGGGGGTTCAACTAGCACAGATACGCAGTATTTT. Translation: CASSLEAGGSTSTDTQYF.

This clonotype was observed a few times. Here the CDR3 reads CASSLPRKLTYEQYV. The CDR3 nucleotides are TGTGCCAGCAGCTTGCCCCGGAAGCTCACCTACGAGCAGTACGTC. The chain employs TRBV5-7 and TRBJ2-7, with D uncertain. TRBV5-7 carries the ORF label, with uncertain function. V was pared by 1 base and J by 2 bases, with 13 bases between. CDR3 length: 15 amino acids.

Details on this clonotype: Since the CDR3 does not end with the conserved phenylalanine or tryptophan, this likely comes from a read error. The CDR3, as DNA: TGTGCCAGCAGTCAGATTTATGGCTACACCTCC. Translation: CASSQIYGYTS. The rearrangement joins TRBV2 to TRBJ1-2; D not resolved. Germline V gene lookup returns CDR1 SNHLY and CDR2 FYNNEI. V was cut by 5 bases and J by 5 bases, with 6 bases left in between. The CDR3 contains 11 residues.

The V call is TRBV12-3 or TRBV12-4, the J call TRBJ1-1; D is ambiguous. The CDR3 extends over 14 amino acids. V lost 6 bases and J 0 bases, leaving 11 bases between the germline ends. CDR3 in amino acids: CASRPPTMNTEAFF. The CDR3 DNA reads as TGTGCCAGCAGACCGCCTACGATGAACACTGAAGCTTTCTTT.

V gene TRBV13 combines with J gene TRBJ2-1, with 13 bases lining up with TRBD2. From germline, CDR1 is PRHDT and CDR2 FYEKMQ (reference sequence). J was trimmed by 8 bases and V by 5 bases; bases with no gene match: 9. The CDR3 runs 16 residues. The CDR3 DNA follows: TGTGCCAGCAGCCAAATAGGACTAGCGGGGGTCGATGAGCAGTTCTTC. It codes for CASSQIGLAGVDEQFF.

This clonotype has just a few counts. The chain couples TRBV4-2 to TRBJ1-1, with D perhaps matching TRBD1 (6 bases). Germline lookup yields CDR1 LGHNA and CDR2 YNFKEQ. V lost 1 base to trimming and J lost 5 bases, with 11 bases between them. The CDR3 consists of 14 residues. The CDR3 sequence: CASSQARGRTEAFF. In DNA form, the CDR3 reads TGTGCCAGCAGCCAAGCACGGGGGCGAACTGAAGCTTTCTTT.

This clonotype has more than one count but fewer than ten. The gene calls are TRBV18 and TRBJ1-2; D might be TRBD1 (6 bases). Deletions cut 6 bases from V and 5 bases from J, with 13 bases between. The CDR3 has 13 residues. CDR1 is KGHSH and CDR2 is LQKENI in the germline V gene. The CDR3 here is CASSPARGYGYTF. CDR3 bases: TGTGCCAGCTCCCCCGCCAGGGGATATGGCTACACCTTC.

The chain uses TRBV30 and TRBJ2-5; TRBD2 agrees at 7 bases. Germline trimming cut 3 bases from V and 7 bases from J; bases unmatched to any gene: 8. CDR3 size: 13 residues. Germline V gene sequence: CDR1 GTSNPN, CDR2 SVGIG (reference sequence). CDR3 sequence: CAWSDGLVRTQYF. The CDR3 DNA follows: TGTGCCTGGAGCGACGGACTAGTTAGGACCCAGTACTTC.

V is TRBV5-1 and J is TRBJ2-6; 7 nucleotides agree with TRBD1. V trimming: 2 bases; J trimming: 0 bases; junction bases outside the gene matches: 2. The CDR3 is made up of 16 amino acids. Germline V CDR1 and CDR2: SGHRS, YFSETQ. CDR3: CASSLNRGSGANVLTF. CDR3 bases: TGCGCCAGCAGCTTAAACAGGGGCTCTGGGGCCAACGTCCTGACTTTC.

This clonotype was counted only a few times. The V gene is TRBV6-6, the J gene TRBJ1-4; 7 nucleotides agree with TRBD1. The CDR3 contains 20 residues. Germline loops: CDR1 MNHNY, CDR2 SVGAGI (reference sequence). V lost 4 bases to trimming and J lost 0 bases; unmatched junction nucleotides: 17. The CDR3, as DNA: TGTGCCAGCAGTTCCCACCTTGGGTGGCAGGGGGGAACAACTAATGAAAAACTGTTTTTT. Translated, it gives CASSSHLGWQGGTTNEKLFF.

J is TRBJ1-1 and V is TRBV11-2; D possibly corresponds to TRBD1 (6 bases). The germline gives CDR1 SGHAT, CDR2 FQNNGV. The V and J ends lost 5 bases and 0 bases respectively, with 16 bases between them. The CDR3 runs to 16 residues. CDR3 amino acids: CASSSRTTGMNTEAFF. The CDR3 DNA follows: TGTGCCAGCAGCAGTAGAACCACAGGGATGAACACTGAAGCTTTCTTT.

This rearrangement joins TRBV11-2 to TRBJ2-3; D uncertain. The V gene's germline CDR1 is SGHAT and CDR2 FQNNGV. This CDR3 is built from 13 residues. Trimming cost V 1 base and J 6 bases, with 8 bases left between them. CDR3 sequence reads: CASSLGAEDTQYF. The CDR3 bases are TGTGCCAGCAGCTTAGGGGCTGAGGATACGCAGTATTTT.

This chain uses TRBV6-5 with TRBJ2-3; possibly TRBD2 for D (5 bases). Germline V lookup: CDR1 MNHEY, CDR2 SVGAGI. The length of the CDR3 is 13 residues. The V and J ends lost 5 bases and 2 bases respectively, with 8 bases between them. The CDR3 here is CASSERYTDTQYF. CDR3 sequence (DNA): TGTGCCAGCAGTGAGCGGTACACAGATACGCAGTATTTT.

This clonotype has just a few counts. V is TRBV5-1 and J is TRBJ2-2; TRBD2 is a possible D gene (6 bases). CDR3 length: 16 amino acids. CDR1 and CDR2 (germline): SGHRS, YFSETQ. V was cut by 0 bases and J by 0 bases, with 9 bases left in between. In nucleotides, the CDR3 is TGCGCCAGCAGCTTGGGAACTAGCACGAACACCGGGGAGCTGTTTTTT. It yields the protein CASSLGTSTNTGELFF.

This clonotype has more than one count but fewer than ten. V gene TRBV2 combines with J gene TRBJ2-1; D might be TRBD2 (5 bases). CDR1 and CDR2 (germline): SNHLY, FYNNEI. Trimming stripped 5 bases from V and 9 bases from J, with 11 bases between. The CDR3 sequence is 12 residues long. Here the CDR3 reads CASSSDGIEQFF. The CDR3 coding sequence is TGTGCCAGCAGTTCGGACGGGATTGAGCAGTTCTTC. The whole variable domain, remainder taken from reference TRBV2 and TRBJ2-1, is EPEVTQTPSHQVTQMGQEVILRCVPISNHLYFYWYRQILGQKVEFLVSFYNNEISEKSEIFDDQFSVERPDGSNFTLKIRSTKLEDSAMYFCASSSDGIEQFFGPGTRLTVL.